The 10 T cell receptor beta chains below were found in one sample sequenced in a study of blood T cell repertoires in COVID-19. TCRdb keeps only in-frame clones here, not all; method: immunoSEQ multiplex PCR. This sample has about 89,000 clones; 78% occur once, and the top ten carry approximately 6.3%. Material: peripheral blood. The source of these receptors is a man in his 70s with COVID-19, enrolled during active disease.

This clone was counted only a few times. The chain joins TRBV19 to TRBJ2-3; 12 bases fit TRBD2. CDR1 and CDR2 (germline): LNHDA, SQIVND (reference sequence). Trimming at V came to 3 bases and at J to 5 bases, leaving 6 bases not matched to a gene. This CDR3 is built from 16 residues. The CDR3: CASSMVLAGGRDTQYF. In DNA form, the CDR3 reads TGTGCCAGTAGTATGGTACTAGCGGGGGGAAGAGATACGCAGTATTTT.

The rearrangement links TRBV24-1 to TRBJ1-1, with 7 positions matching TRBD1. The CDR3 loop spans 13 amino acids. The V gene's germline CDR1 is KGHDR and CDR2 SFDVKD. V was clipped by 6 bases and J by 1 base; unmatched bases: 1. CDR3 nucleotide sequence: TGTGCCACCAGTAGGGACAGGAACACTGAAGCTTTCTTT. This encodes CATSRDRNTEAFF.

This clone was recorded a few times. The J gene is TRBJ1-2, the V gene TRBV2; no reliable D call. V dropped 0 bases and J dropped 4 bases, with 9 bases sitting between them. The CDR3 sequence is 14 residues long. The V gene's germline CDR1 is SNHLY and CDR2 FYNNEI. CDR3 nucleotides: TGTGCCAGCAGTGAAGCGGGCGTCGCCTATGGCTACACCTTC. This gives the protein CASSEAGVAYGYTF. The full variable domain, in which reference TRBV2 and TRBJ1-2 provide the parts outside the CDR3, is EPEVTQTPSHQVTQMGQEVILRCVPISNHLYFYWYRQILGQKVEFLVSFYNNEISEKSEIFDDQFSVERPDGSNFTLKIRSTKLEDSAMYFCASSEAGVAYGYTFGSGTRLTVV.

The rearrangement uses TRBV27 and TRBJ1-6, with D possibly matching TRBD1 (5 bases). Trimming left V 2 bases short and J 10 bases short, with 27 bases between. This CDR3 contains 19 residues. Germline CDR1 reads MNHEY; CDR2 reads SMNVEV (reference sequence). The CDR3 region has the DNA TGTGCCAGCAGTTTAAAGGTTCGCAGGGAGGTGCCGATAGTGTCACCCCTCCACTTT. Amino acid sequence: CASSLKVRREVPIVSPLHF.

The V call is TRBV7-8, the J call TRBJ2-5; 10 bases fit TRBD1. Trimming took 5 bases from V and 6 from J; bases not matched to a gene: 3. CDR1 and CDR2 (germline): SGHVS, FQNEAQ. This CDR3 comprises 13 residues. The CDR3 nucleotides read TGTGCCAGCAGCCGGGACAGGGGAAAGACCCAGTACTTC. This sequence encodes CASSRDRGKTQYF.

The J gene is TRBJ2-3, the V gene TRBV3-1 (or the pseudogene TRBV3-2); 13 nucleotides match TRBD2. The CDR3 loop spans 16 amino acids. The germline V gene encodes CDR1 LGHDT and CDR2 YNNKEL (reference sequence). Trimming at V came to 5 bases and at J to 4 bases, leaving 6 bases not matched to a gene. This CDR3 is CASSYLTSGGPDTQYF. For the CDR3, the DNA is TGTGCCAGCAGCTACCTGACTAGCGGGGGGCCAGATACGCAGTATTTT.

V is TRBV10-3 and J is TRBJ1-3; possibly TRBD1 for D (6 bases). V gave up 6 bases and J gave up 6 bases, with 9 bases separating them. Germline-derived CDR1 and CDR2 are ENHRY and SYGVKD. CDR3 length equals 12 residues. CDR3 in amino acids: CAISGQTNTIYF. Written as DNA, the CDR3 is TGTGCCATCAGCGGACAGACAAACACCATATATTTT.

V and J are TRBV4-3 and TRBJ1-6, with D possibly matching TRBD1 (5 bases). From germline, CDR1 is LGHNA and CDR2 YSLEER. V was trimmed by 0 bases and J by 3 bases, leaving 6 bases between them. The CDR3 runs to 15 residues. The CDR3, as DNA: TGCGCCAGCAGCCAAGAAACAGGCTATAATTCACCCCTCCACTTT. This codes for CASSQETGYNSPLHF.

Only a few counts were recorded for this clone. V gene TRBV4-2 combines with J gene TRBJ2-1; 9 bases are shared with TRBD2. This CDR3 is built from 16 residues. J gave up 2 bases and V 0 bases, and 2 bases lay outside the gene matches. CDR1 is LGHNA and CDR2 is YNFKEQ in the germline V gene. CDR3 DNA: TGTGCCAGCAGCCAAGATATAGCGGGAGCCTACAATGAGCAGTTCTTC. Translated, it gives CASSQDIAGAYNEQFF.

This clone occurred a few times. This rearrangement joins TRBV19 to TRBJ1-2, with D tentatively TRBD1 (6 bases). Germline CDR1 and CDR2: LNHDA and SQIVND (reference sequence). The CDR3 spans 14 residues. Trimming shortened V by 9 bases and J by 7 bases, and 21 bases separated the two germline ends. The CDR3, as DNA: TGTGCCAGCCGAAGGGGGGGAGGTGAAGGTGGCTACACCTTC. It codes for CASRRGGGEGGYTF.